This T cell receptor beta chain comes out of a study of CD8 T cells in ankylosing spondylitis. There are a few counts of this clonotype. Its target is not known. After removal of 0 bases from V and 6 bases from J, the junction contained 8 bases not matched to a gene. The CDR3 length is 15 residues. Using quantitative 5'-RACE with molecular barcodes, the authors made TCR beta libraries. TCRdb used MiXCR to reprocess the 5' RACE reads, holding one entry per CDR3 protein. This table holds around 250,000 distinct CDR3 sequences, around 10% found once. General study points: Reportedly, matched ankylosing spondylitis synovial fluid was significantly enriched for disease-linked clones. There was a TCR beta motif, made of several highly homologous variants, that appeared characteristic of ankylosing spondylitis blood.

The sequenced sample consisted of blood, either unsorted or a sorted T cell fraction (not recorded which). The genes are TRBV12-3 or TRBV12-4 and TRBJ2-7; 7 nucleotides match TRBD2. This TCR came from a male donor with ankylosing spondylitis or in good health (not recorded which). CDR3 in DNA: TGTGCCAGCAGTTTAGCGCCGGGAGGTGGGCTCGAGCAGTACTTC. The encoded protein is CASSLAPGGGLEQYF.